The 20 T cell receptor beta chains reported below all come from one sample, sequenced in a study of blood T cell repertoires in COVID-19. Profiled with immunoSEQ multiplex PCR; TCRdb holds only in-frame clones, not every one. The sample shows approximately 82,000 clones, roughly four fifths of them seen only once. The material sequenced was peripheral blood. The receptors stem from a human donor in a cohort sampled during active COVID-19.

This clone was observed a few times. The rearrangement uses TRBV4-1 and TRBJ1-1, with D perhaps matching TRBD1 (6 bases). The CDR3 sequence is 14 residues long. CDR1 and CDR2 from the germline V gene are MGHRA and YSYEKL. V was clipped by 4 bases and J by 0 bases, with 9 bases between them. The CDR3 nucleotides are TGCGCCAGCAGCCCAAGGGGGTTGAACACTGAAGCTTTCTTT. Protein sequence: CASSPRGLNTEAFF.

The V call is TRBV6-1, the J call TRBJ1-2; 11 positions match TRBD1. J lost 7 bases, V lost 3 bases, and 4 bases had no gene match. The CDR3 extends over 14 amino acids. Germline-derived CDR1 and CDR2 are MNHNS and SASEGT. The CDR3 region has the DNA TGTGCCAGCAGTGAGAAAGGACAGGGGGCTGGCTACACCTTC. This encodes CASSEKGQGAGYTF.

The rearrangement uses TRBV3-1 (or the pseudogene TRBV3-2) and TRBJ2-4, with D tentatively TRBD1 (5 bases). Trimming stripped 1 base from V and 0 bases from J, with 10 bases between. CDR1 and CDR2 (germline): LGHDT, YNNKEL (reference sequence). The CDR3 is 16 amino acids. The CDR3 coding sequence is TGTGCCAGCAGCCAAGGGCACAGGATAGCCAAAAACATTCAGTACTTC. Translating it yields CASSQGHRIAKNIQYF.

A note on this clone: Relative to the germline gene, one junction end is altered; a read error may explain this. This chain links TRBV18 with TRBJ1-6; 8 nucleotides line up with TRBD1. The CDR3 extends over 15 amino acids. From germline, CDR1 is KGHSH and CDR2 LQKENI. CDR3 amino acids: CASSPLGQDNSPLHF. CDR3 nucleotide sequence: TGTGCCAGCTCTCCACTGGGACAGGACAATTCACCCCTCCACTTT.

This chain connects TRBV19 to TRBJ2-6, with TRBD2 as a possible D gene (6 bases). Germline assignment: CDR1 LNHDA and CDR2 SQIVND (reference sequence). V was cut by 3 bases and J by 4 bases, with 10 bases left in between. The CDR3 is made up of 15 amino acids. CDR3 in DNA: TGTGCCAGTAGTATTGGGGAGGCCGGGGCCAACGTCCTGACTTTC. Protein product: CASSIGEAGANVLTF. The full variable domain, with the rest looked up from reference TRBV19 and TRBJ2-6, is DGGITQSPKYLFRKEGQNVTLSCEQNLNHDAMYWYRQDPGQGLRLIYYSQIVNDFQKGDIAEGYSVSREKKESFPLTVTSAQKNPTAFYLCASSIGEAGANVLTFGAGSRLTVL.

The V gene is TRBV5-1, the J gene TRBJ2-5; D call uncertain. Germline V gene data show CDR1 as SGHRS and CDR2 as YFSETQ. The CDR3 runs 15 residues. V lost 1 base to trimming and J lost 4 bases, with 14 bases between them. The CDR3 reads CASSLYSKRGETQYF. The CDR3 DNA reads as TGCGCCAGCAGCTTGTACTCCAAAAGAGGAGAGACCCAGTACTTC.

This chain links TRBV18 with TRBJ2-3, with no clear D. The CDR3 is 13 amino acids. Germline V gene sequence: CDR1 KGHSH, CDR2 LQKENI. The V gene lost 5 bases and the J gene lost 2 bases, with 8 bases spanning the gap. The CDR3 loop is CASSMAFTDTQYF. For the CDR3, the DNA is TGTGCCAGCTCAATGGCATTCACAGATACGCAGTATTTT.

This chain joins TRBV9 and TRBJ2-5, with 9 bases matching TRBD1. The CDR3 runs 16 residues. V shed 4 bases, J shed 2 bases, and the junction held 9 bases outside the gene matches. CDR1 SGDLS and CDR2 YYNGEE come from the germline V gene. For the CDR3, the DNA is TGTGCCAGCAGCTTGACAGGGGGAGGAGGGCAAGAGACCCAGTACTTC. Its translation is CASSLTGGGGQETQYF. The variable domain in full, completed from reference TRBV9 and TRBJ2-5, reads DSGVTQTPKHLITATGQRVTLRCSPRSGDLSVYWYQQSLDQGLQFLIQYYNGEERAKGNILERFSAQQFPDLHSELNLSSLELGDSALYFCASSLTGGGGQETQYFGPGTRLLVL.

The V gene is TRBV5-1, the J gene TRBJ2-3; TRBD2 aligns across 8 bases. Trimming removed 4 bases from V and 6 bases from J; junction bases left unmatched: 4. Germline V gene sequence: CDR1 SGHRS, CDR2 YFSETQ. The CDR3 runs 13 residues. As DNA, the CDR3 is TGCGCCAGCAGCGTAGCGGGGTCGGATACGCAGTATTTT. Residues: CASSVAGSDTQYF. The full variable domain, rest sourced from reference TRBV5-1 and TRBJ2-3, is KAGVTQTPRYLIKTRGQQVTLSCSPISGHRSVSWYQQTPGQGLQFLFEYFSETQRNKGNFPGRFSGRQFSNSRSEMNVSTLELGDSALYLCASSVAGSDTQYFGPGTRLTVL.

This clone was found a few times. The junction does not match germline at one end; this may be a read error. The chain recombines TRBV28 with TRBJ1-5; D perhaps matches TRBD1 (5 bases). Germline assignment: CDR1 MDHEN and CDR2 SYDVKM. The CDR3 spans 17 residues. The chain's CDR3 is CASTLIHLGTRNQPQHF. CDR3 nucleotide sequence: TGTGCCAGCACTTTAATTCATTTAGGGACTAGGAATCAGCCCCAGCATTTT.

The chain combines TRBV18 with TRBJ2-5; D may be TRBD2 (5 bases). V was trimmed by 8 bases and J by 4 bases, leaving 14 bases between them. The germline V gene has CDR1 KGHSH and CDR2 LQKENI. The CDR3 totals 13 residues. The CDR3 DNA reads as TGTGCCAGCAGAACTAGGACCCCAGAGACCCAGTACTTC. Translation gives CASRTRTPETQYF.

The CDR3 spells CASSPQSAQETQYF. CDR3 sequence (DNA): TGTGCCAGCTCACCACAGAGCGCTCAAGAGACCCAGTACTTC. J is TRBJ2-5 and V is TRBV18; D gene unclear. Trimming left V 1 base short and J 2 bases short, with 8 bases between. CDR3 size: 14 residues. CDR1 is KGHSH and CDR2 is LQKENI in the germline V gene.

The chain combines TRBV4-1 with TRBJ1-3; D is possibly TRBD1 (5 bases). Looked up from germline, CDR1 is MGHRA and CDR2 is YSYEKL. The ends were cut back, 0 bases at V and 1 base at J, with 7 bases in the middle. The CDR3 is 15 amino acids. CDR3 amino acids: CASSQEGLSGNTIYF. The CDR3 DNA sequence: TGCGCCAGCAGCCAAGAGGGACTTTCTGGAAACACCATATATTTT.

The V and J genes are TRBV5-1 and TRBJ1-6; TRBD1 matches at 7 bases. Germline CDR1 reads SGHRS; CDR2 reads YFSETQ. This CDR3 has 15 residues. Trimming cost V 4 bases and J 7 bases; bases outside gene matches: 8. CDR3 bases: TGCGCCAGCAGCCTCGAGACAGGGTACAATTCACCCCTCCACTTT. Its protein is CASSLETGYNSPLHF.

This clone was detected a few times. V and J are TRBV6-1 and TRBJ1-4; D gene uncertain. Germline V CDR1 and CDR2: MNHNS, SASEGT. Between the trimmed V and J ends, which lost 1 base and 7 bases, there was a span of 16 bases. This CDR3 is 16 amino acids long. The CDR3 loop is CASSEGVYGLGEKLFF. For the CDR3, the DNA is TGTGCCAGCAGTGAAGGGGTTTATGGGCTGGGTGAAAAACTGTTTTTT.

V is TRBV11-3 and J is TRBJ2-1; 12 bases map to TRBD1. The V gene's germline CDR1 is SGHNT and CDR2 YENEEA. This CDR3 contains 19 residues. V shed 4 bases, J shed 1 base, and the junction held 11 bases outside the gene matches. The CDR3 sequence is CASSSSGTGGRRSYNEQFF. CDR3 in DNA: TGTGCCAGCAGCTCTTCCGGGACAGGGGGCAGGAGGTCCTACAATGAGCAGTTCTTC.

The chain employs TRBV11-2 and TRBJ1-6, with D perhaps matching TRBD1 (5 bases). The germline V and J ends were trimmed by 1 base and 7 bases, with 11 bases remaining between them. The CDR3 runs to 15 residues. Per germline, CDR1 SGHAT and CDR2 FQNNGV. The CDR3 bases are TGTGCCAGCAGCTTAGGGGGGACTTTGAATTCACCCCTCCACTTT. It encodes CASSLGGTLNSPLHF.

The chain employs TRBV10-2 and TRBJ1-4; D remains unclear. Germline values: CDR1 WSHSY, CDR2 SAAADI. The V and J ends lost 6 bases and 8 bases respectively, with 13 bases between them. The CDR3 runs to 13 residues. In nucleotides, the CDR3 is TGCGCCAGCAGACTAACCCCGGGGGAAAAACTGTTTTTT. Encoded protein: CASRLTPGEKLFF.

For the CDR3, the DNA is TGTGCCAGCCAGGCAGGGCAGAACTATGGCTACACCTTC. As protein: CASQAGQNYGYTF. The chain links TRBV19 to TRBJ1-2; tentative D call: TRBD1 (5 bases). Germline V lookup: CDR1 LNHDA, CDR2 SQIVND (reference sequence). Trimming stripped 9 bases from V and 2 bases from J, with 13 bases between. The length of the CDR3 is 13 residues.

In this sample, this clone turned up once. This chain uses TRBV5-6 with TRBJ2-5, with D tentatively TRBD2 (7 bases). The CDR3 covers 14 residues. The germline CDR1 and CDR2 sequences are SGHDT and YYEEEE. V lost 2 bases and J lost 5, with 13 bases in between. This CDR3 reads CASSLVRGLETQYF. The CDR3 bases are TGTGCCAGCAGCTTAGTGCGGGGGCTGGAGACCCAGTACTTC.